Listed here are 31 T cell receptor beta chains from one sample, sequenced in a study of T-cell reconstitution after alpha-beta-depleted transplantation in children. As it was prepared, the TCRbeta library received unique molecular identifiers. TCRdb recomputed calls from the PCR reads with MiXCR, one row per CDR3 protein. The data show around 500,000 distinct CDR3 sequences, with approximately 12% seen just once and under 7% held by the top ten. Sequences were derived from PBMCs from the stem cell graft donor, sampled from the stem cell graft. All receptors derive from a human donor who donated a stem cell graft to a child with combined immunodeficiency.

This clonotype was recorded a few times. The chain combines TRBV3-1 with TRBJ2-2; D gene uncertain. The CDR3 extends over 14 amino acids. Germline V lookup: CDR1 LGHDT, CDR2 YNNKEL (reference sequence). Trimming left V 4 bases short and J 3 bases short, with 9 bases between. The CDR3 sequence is CASSPRVDTGELFF. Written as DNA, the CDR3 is TGTGCCAGCAGCCCCAGAGTTGACACCGGGGAGCTGTTTTTT.

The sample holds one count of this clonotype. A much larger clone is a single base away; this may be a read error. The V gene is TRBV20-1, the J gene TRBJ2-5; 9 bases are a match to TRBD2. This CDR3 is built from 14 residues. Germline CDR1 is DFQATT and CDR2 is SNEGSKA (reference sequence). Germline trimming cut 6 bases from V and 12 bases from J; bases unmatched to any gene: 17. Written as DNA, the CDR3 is TGCAGTGCCTCCCACCAAAGGAGGAGACTAGCGGAGTACTTC. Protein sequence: CSASHQRRRLAEYF.

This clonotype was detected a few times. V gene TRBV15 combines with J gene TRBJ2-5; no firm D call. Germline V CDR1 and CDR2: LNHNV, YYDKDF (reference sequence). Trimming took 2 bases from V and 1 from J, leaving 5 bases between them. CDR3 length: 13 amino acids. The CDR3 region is CATSRYFQETQYF. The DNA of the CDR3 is TGTGCCACCAGCAGATACTTCCAAGAGACCCAGTACTTC.

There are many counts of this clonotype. The CDR3 DNA reads TGTGCCAGCAGCGTAGGAAGGGATAGGAGTACGGCCTACGAGCAGTACTTC. It encodes CASSVGRDRSTAYEQYF. The chain has TRBV9 and TRBJ2-7, with unresolved D. The germline gives CDR1 SGDLS, CDR2 YYNGEE. Trimming cost V 0 bases and J 2 bases, with 18 bases left between them. The CDR3 runs to 17 residues.

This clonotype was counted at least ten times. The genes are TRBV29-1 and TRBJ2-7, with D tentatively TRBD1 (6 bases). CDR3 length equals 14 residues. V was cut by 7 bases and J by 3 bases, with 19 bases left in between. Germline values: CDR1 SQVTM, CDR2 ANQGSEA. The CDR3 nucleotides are TGCAGCGCGAGAACAGGGAAACCCTACTACGAGCAGTACTTC. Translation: CSARTGKPYYEQYF.

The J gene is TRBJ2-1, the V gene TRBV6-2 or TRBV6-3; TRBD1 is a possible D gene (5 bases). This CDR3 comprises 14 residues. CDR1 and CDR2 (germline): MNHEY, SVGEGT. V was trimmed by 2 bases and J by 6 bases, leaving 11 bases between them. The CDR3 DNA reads TGTGCCAGCAGTTACGGGTTAGGGGTCAATGAGCAGTTCTTC. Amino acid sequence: CASSYGLGVNEQFF.

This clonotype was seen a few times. The CDR3 sequence: CASSEYFETENTEAFF. The DNA for the CDR3 is TGTGCCAGCAGTGAATATTTTGAAACAGAGAACACTGAAGCTTTCTTT. The chain employs TRBV25-1 and TRBJ1-1; no clear D gene. In germline, CDR1 is MGHDK, CDR2 SYGVNS. With 0 bases removed from V and 1 base from J, the gap between germline ends came to 12 bases. This CDR3 has 16 residues.

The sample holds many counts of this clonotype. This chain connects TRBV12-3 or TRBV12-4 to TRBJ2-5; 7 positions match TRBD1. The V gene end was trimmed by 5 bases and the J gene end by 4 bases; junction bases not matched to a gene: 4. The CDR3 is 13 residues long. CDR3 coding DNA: TGTGCCAGCAGTACAGGGGCGGGAGAGACCCAGTACTTC. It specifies CASSTGAGETQYF.

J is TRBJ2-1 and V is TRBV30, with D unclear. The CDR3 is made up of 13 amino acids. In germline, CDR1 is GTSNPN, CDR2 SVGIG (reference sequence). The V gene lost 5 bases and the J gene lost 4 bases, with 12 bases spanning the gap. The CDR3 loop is CAWYTPAYNEQFF. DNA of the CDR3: TGTGCCTGGTATACACCCGCATACAATGAGCAGTTCTTC. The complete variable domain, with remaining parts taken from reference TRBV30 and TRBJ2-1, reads SQTIHQWPATLVQPVGSPLSLECTVEGTSNPNLYWYRQAAGRGLQLLFYSVGIGQISSEVPQNLSASRPQDRQFILSSKKLLLSDSGFYLCAWYTPAYNEQFFGPGTRLTVL.

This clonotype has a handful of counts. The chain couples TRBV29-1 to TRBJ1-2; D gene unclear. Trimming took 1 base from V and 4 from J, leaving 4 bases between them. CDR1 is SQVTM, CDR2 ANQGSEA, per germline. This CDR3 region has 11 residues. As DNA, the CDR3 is TGCAGCGTTGAAGGGATCTATGGCTACACCTTC. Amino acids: CSVEGIYGYTF.

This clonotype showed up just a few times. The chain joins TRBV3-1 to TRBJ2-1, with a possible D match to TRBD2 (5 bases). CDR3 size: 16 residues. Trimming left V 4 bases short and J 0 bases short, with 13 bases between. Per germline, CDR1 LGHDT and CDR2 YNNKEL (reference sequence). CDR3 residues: CASSPTLGSSYNEQFF. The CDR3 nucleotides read TGTGCCAGCAGCCCTACACTAGGTAGCTCCTACAATGAGCAGTTCTTC.

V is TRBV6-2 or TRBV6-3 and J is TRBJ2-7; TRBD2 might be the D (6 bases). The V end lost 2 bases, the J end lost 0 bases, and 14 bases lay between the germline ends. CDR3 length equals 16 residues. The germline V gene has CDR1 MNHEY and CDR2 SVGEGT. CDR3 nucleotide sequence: TGTGCCAGCAGTTACACTTCCGGCGGGAACTCCTACGAGCAGTACTTC. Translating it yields CASSYTSGGNSYEQYF.

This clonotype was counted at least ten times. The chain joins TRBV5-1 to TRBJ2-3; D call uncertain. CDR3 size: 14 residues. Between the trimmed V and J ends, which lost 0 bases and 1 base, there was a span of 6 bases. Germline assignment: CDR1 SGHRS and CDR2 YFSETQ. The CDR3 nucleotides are TGCGCCAGCAGCTTGGGCGCCGGCACAGATACGCAGTATTTT. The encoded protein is CASSLGAGTDTQYF.

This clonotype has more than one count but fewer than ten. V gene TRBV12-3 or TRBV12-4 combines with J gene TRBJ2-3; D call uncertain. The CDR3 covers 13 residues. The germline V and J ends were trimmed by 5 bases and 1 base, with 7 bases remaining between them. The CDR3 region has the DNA TGTGCCAGCAGTGGATGGGGCACAGATACGCAGTATTTT. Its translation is CASSGWGTDTQYF.

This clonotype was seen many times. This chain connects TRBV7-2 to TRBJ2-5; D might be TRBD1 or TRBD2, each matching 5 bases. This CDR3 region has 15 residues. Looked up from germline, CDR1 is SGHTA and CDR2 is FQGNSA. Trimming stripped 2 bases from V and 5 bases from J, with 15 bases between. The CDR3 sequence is CASSLITGRGETQYF. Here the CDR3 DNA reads TGTGCCAGCAGCTTAATAACAGGCCGAGGGGAGACCCAGTACTTC.

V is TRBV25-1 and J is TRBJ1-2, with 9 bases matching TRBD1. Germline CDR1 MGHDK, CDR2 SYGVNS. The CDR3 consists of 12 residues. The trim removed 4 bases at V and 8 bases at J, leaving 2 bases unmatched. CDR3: CASSGGQGGYTF. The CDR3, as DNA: TGTGCCAGCAGTGGCGGACAGGGGGGCTACACCTTC.

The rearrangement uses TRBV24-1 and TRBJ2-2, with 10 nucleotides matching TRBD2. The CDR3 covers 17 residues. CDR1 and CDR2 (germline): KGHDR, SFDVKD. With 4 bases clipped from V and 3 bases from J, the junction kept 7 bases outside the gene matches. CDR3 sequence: CATSETGTSVHTGELFF. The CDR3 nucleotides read TGTGCCACCAGTGAAACCGGGACTAGCGTACACACCGGGGAGCTGTTTTTT.

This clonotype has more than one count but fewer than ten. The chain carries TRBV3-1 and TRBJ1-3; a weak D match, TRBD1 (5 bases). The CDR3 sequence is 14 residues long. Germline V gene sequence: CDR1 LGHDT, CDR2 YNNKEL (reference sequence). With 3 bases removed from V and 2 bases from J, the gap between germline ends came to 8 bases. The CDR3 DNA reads TGTGCCAGCAGCCAGGACATAACTGGAAACACCATATATTTT. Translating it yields CASSQDITGNTIYF.

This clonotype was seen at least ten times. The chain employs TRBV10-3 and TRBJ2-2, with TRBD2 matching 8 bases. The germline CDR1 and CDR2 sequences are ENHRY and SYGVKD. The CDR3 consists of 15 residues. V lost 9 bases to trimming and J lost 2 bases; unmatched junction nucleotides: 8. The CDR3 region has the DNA TGTGCCATATCCGGGACTAGGGGTAACACCGGGGAGCTGTTTTTT. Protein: CAISGTRGNTGELFF.

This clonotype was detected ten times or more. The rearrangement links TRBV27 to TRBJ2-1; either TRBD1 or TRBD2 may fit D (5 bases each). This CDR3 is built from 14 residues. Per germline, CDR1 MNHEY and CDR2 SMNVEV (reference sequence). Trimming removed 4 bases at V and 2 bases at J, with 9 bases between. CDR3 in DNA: TGTGCCAGCAGTTCCGGGACGCCCTACAATGAGCAGTTCTTC. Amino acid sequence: CASSSGTPYNEQFF.

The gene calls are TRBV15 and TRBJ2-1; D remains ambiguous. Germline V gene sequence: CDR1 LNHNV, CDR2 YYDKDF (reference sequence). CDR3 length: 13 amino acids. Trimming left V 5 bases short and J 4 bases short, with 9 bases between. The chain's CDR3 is CATSWVRYNEQFF. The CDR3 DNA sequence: TGTGCCACCAGCTGGGTCAGGTACAATGAGCAGTTCTTC.

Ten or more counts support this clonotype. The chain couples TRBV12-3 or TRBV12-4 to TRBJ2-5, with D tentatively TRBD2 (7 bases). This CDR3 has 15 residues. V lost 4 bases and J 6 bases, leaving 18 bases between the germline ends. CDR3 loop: CASSSFGGRMQTQYF. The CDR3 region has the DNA TGTGCCAGCAGTTCGTTCGGGGGGCGCATGCAGACCCAGTACTTC.

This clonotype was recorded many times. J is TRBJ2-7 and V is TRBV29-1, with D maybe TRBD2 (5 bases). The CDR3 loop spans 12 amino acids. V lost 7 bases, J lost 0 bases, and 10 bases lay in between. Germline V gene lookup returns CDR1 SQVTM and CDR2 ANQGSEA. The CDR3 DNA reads TGCAGCGCTGAGGGCAGCTCCTACGAGCAGTACTTC. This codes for CSAEGSSYEQYF.

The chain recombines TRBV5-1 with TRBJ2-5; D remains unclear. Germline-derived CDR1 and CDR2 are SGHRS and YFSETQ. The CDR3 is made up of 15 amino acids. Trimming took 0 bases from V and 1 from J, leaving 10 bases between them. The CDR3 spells CASSLDGDPQETQYF. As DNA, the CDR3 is TGCGCCAGCAGCTTGGATGGTGATCCCCAAGAGACCCAGTACTTC.

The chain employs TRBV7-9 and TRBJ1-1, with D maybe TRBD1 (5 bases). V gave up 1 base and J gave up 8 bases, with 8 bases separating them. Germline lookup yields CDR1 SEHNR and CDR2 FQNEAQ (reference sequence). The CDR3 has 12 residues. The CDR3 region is CASSLDPGEAFF. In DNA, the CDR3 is TGTGCCAGCAGCTTAGATCCAGGGGAAGCTTTCTTT.

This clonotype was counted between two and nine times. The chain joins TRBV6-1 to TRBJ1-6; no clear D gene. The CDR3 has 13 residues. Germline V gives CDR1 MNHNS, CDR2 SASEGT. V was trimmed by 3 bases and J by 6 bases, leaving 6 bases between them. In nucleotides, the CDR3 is TGTGCCAGCAGTGACCGGGGTAATTCACCCCTCCACTTT. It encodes CASSDRGNSPLHF.

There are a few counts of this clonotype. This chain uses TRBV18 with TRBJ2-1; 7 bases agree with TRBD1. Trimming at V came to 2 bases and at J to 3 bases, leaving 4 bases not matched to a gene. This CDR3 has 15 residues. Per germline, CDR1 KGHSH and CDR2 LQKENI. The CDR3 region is CASSPVGTDYNEQFF. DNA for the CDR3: TGTGCCAGCTCACCAGTGGGGACAGACTACAATGAGCAGTTCTTC.

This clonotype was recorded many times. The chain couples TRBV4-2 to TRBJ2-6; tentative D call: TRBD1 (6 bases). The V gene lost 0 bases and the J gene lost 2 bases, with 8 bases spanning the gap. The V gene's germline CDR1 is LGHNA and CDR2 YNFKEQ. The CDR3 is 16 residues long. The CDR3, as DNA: TGTGCCAGCAGCCAAGATGGGGGCGCTGGGGCCAACGTCCTGACTTTC. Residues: CASSQDGGAGANVLTF.

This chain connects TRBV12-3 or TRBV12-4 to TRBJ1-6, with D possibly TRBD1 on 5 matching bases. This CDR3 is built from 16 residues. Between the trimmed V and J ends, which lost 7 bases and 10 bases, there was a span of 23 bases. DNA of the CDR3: TGTGCCAGCAACCCCCATGGAGGGGACCTCCGGTCACCCCTCCACTTT. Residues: CASNPHGGDLRSPLHF.

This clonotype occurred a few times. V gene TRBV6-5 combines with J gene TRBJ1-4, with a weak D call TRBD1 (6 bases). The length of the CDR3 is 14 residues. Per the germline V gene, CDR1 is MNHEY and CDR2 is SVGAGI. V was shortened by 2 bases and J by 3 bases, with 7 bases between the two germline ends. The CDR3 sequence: CASSYRGANEKLFF. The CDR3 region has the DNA TGTGCCAGCAGTTACAGGGGGGCTAATGAAAAACTGTTTTTT.

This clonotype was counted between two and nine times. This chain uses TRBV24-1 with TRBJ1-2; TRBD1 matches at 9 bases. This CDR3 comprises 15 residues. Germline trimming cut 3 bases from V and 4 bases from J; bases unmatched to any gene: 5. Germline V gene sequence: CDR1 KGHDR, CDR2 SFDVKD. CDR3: CATSDPDRGLYGYTF. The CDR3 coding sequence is TGTGCCACCAGTGATCCGGACAGGGGCCTCTATGGCTACACCTTC.